This T cell receptor (beta chain) stems from a study of PD-1 blockade in classical Hodgkin lymphoma. Overall study context: Patients in the cohort were put on intravenous nivolumab, 3 mg/kg every 2 weeks.

V shed 6 bases, J shed 2 bases, and the junction held 6 bases outside the gene matches. Germline V gives CDR1 MNHEY, CDR2 SMNVEV (reference sequence). The length of the CDR3 is 15 residues. Turning to this clone: Its antigen remains unknown.

Whole-study results and caveats: It was CD4+ TCR diversity, not CD8+, that rose significantly by C4D1. No one has yet defined what causes the repertoire differences, which may be disease activity or prior therapy.

The protocol was immunoSEQ multiplex PCR, while the TCRdb copy is restricted to in-frame clones and leaves out a portion. The sample has about 24,000 clones, about 81% seen once. Time point here: cycle 4 day 1 (C4D1), after less than 7 weeks of nivolumab. All patients experienced relapse after autologous stem cell transplantation, and brentuximab vedotin exposure was variable. The patients, who had relapsed/refractory classical Hodgkin lymphoma, achieved best responses of complete response, partial response or progressive disease. Specimen: peripheral blood mononuclear cells (PBMCs), collected before the fourth cycle of nivolumab. This rearrangement joins TRBV27 to TRBJ1-5, with 8 bases identical to TRBD1. This clonotype originated in a human donor with classical Hodgkin lymphoma. The CDR3 DNA sequence: TGTGCCAGCAGCCAATCGGGACAGGGCAATCAGCCCCAGCATTTT. It translates to CASSQSGQGNQPQHF.